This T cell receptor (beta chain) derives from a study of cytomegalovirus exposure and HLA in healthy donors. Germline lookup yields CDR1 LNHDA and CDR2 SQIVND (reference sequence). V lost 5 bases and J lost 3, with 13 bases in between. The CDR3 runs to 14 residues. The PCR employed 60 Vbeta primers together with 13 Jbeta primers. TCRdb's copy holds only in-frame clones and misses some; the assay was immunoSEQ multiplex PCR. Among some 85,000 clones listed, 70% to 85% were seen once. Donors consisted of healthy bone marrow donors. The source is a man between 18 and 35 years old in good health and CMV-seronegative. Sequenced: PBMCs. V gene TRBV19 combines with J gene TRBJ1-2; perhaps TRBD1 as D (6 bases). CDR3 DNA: TGTGCCAGTAGTGCGGGGGGCTCGGACTATGGCTACACCTTC. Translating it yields CASSAGGSDYGYTF.